The sequence of this TCR beta chain was determined in a study of T-cell memory formation after mild COVID-19. TCRdb passed the 5' RACE reads through MiXCR, listing each CDR3 protein once. The table lists about 250,000 distinct CDR3 sequences, about a sixth of them singletons. J was trimmed by 10 bases and V by 4 bases; bases with no gene match: 14. Germline-derived CDR1 and CDR2 are SEHNR and FQNEAQ (reference sequence). The length of the CDR3 is 16 residues. This clonotype has a handful of counts. Its specificity is unknown. Whole-study findings and limits: Second-wave clones reaching peak frequency on day 37 lacked confirmed SARS-CoV-2 specificity.

Material: PBMCs or a T cell subset sorted from them (not recorded which). The V and J genes are TRBV7-9 and TRBJ1-4; 8 bases fit TRBD1. This TCR came from a man between 18 and 29 years old who had mild COVID-19 (a few samples of this study predate the infection). Cell type and time point are not known. CDR3 in DNA: TGTGCCAGCAGCTCGAGCGGGACAGGCGGGGTTGGAAAACTGTTTTTT. Amino acids: CASSSSGTGGVGKLFF.